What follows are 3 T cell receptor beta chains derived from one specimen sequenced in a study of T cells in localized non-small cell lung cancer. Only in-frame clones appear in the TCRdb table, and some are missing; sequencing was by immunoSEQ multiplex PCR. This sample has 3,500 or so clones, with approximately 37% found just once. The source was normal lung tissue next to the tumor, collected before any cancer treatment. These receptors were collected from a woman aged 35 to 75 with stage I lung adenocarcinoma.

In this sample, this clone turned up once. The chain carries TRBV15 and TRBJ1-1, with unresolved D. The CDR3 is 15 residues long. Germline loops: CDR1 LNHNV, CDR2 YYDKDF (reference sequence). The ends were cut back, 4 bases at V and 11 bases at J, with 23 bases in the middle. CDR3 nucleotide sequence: TGTGCCACCAGCATAGGATCCGGGTGGACGTCGAGGGCTTTCTTT. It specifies CATSIGSGWTSRAFF.

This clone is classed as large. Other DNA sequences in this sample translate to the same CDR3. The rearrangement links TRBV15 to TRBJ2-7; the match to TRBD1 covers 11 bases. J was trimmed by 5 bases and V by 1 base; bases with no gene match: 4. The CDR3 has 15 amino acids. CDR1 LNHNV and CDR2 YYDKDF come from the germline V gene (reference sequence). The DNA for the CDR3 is TGTGCCACCAGCAGAGGGACAGGGGGCCAGAACGAGCAGTACTTC. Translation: CATSRGTGGQNEQYF.

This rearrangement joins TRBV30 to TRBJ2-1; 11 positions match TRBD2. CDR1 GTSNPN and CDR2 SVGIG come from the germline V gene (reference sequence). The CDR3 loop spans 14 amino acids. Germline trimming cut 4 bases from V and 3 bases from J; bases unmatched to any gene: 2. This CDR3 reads CAWTGLAVYNEQFF. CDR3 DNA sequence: TGTGCCTGGACGGGACTAGCGGTCTACAATGAGCAGTTCTTC.